This T cell receptor (delta chain) derives from a study of gamma-delta T cells after stem cell transplantation. The germline V gene encodes CDR1 GEAIGNYY and CDR2 EKD. The CDR3 totals 21 residues. About this clone itself: The junction does not match germline at one end; this may be a read error.

TCRdb reanalysed the RT-PCR reads with CATT. Seen here are more than 1,500 delta-chain clones, roughly 30% observed once, and the top ten hold 15% to 20%. The J gene is TRDJ1, the V gene TRDV2; no clear D. This sequence originates from a human donor. It is not recorded whose cells these are; they may come from a transplant donor. The sequencing sample was made of gamma-delta T cells. The CDR3 DNA is TGTGCCTGTGACACCTTATTTACGATTGTGGAGGTCCAATATGGCACCGCTAAACTCATCTTT. It translates to CACDTLFTIVEVQYGTAKLIF.